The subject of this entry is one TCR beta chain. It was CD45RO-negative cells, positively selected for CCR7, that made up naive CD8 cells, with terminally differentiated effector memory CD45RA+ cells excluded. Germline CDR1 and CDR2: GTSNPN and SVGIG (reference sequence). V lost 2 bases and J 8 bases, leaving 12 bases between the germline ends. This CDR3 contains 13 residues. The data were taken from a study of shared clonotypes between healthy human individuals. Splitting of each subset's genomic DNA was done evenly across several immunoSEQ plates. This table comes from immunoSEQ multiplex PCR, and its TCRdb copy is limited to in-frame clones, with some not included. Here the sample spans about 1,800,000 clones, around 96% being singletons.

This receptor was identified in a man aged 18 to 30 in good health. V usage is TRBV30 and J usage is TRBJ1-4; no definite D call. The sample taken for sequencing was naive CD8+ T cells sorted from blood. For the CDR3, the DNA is TGTGCCTGGAGTTTTTGGACGGGAGAAAAACTGTTTTTT. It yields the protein CAWSFWTGEKLFF.